This entry features one T cell receptor beta chain sequence. Its antigen is undetermined. This CDR3 is built from 17 residues. Trimming removed 10 bases from V and 6 bases from J, with 28 bases in between. This entry comes from a study of T-cell memory formation after mild COVID-19. Study-wide context: Among the donors, TCR clusters were largely specific to each donor.

Study-wide results and caveats: CD4/CD8 balance characterized clones contracting day 15 to 85, and CD4+ skew characterized later expanders.

MiXCR, applied by TCRdb to the 5' RACE reads, yields one record per CDR3 protein. The profile covers over 60,000 distinct CDR3 sequences, with about a sixth appearing a single time and under 35% taken by the ten largest. Sequenced: PBMCs or a T cell subset sorted from them (not recorded which). The receptor's source is an adult woman who had mild COVID-19 (a few samples of this study predate the infection). Cell type and time point are not known. This chain uses TRBV12-3 or TRBV12-4 with TRBJ2-1; D is unclear. CDR3 amino acids: CATSAENRASEPNEQFF. CDR3 DNA: TGTGCCACCTCTGCAGAAAACCGGGCCAGTGAGCCCAATGAGCAGTTCTTC.